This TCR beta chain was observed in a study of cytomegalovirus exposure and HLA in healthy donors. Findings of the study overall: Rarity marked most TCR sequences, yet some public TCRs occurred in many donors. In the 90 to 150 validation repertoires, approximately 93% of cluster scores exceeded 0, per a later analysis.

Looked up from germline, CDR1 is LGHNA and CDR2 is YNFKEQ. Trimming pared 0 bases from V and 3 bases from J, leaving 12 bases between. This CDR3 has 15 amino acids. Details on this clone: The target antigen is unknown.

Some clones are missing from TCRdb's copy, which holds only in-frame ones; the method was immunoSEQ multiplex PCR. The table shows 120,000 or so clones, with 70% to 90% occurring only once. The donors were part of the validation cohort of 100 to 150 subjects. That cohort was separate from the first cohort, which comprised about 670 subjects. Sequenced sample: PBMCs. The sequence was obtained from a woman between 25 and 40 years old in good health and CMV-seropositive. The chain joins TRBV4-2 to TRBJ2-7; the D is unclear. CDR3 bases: TGTGCCAGCAGCCAAGATTGGGTAGCAAGCTACGAGCAGTACTTC. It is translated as CASSQDWVASYEQYF.